These 3 T cell receptor beta chains originate from one sample sequenced in a study of cytomegalovirus exposure and HLA in healthy donors. Libraries were prepared by immunoSEQ multiplex PCR; TCRdb keeps only in-frame clonotypes and omits some of them. The sample contains more than 85,000 clones, less than 95% of which appear only once. The sequencing input was PBMCs. Receptors originate from a woman younger than 35 in good health and CMV-seronegative.

This sequence joins TRBV5-1 and TRBJ2-7, with 12 bases that match TRBD1. This CDR3 is built from 15 residues. Trimming removed 3 bases from V and 3 bases from J; junction bases left unmatched: 4. The germline gives CDR1 SGHRS, CDR2 YFSETQ. The CDR3 reads CASSSGTGGIYEQYF. As DNA, the CDR3 is TGCGCCAGCAGCTCCGGGACAGGGGGCATCTACGAGCAGTACTTC.

This chain links TRBV7-8 with TRBJ2-1; 9 bases match TRBD2. The germline gives CDR1 SGHVS, CDR2 FQNEAQ. The CDR3 contains 14 residues. V shed 1 base, J shed 10 bases, and the junction held 5 bases outside the gene matches. The CDR3: CASSLDAGGHEQFF. CDR3 nucleotide sequence: TGTGCCAGCAGCTTAGATGCGGGGGGGCACGAGCAGTTCTTC.

This chain links TRBV11-3 with TRBJ2-5; D is perhaps TRBD1 (5 bases). Germline-derived CDR1 and CDR2 are SGHNT and YENEEA. The CDR3 has 14 residues. V was pared by 5 bases and J by 2 bases, with 12 bases between. For the CDR3, the DNA is TGTGCCAGCAGCCTACAGGACGGACAAGAGACCCAGTACTTC. Translating it yields CASSLQDGQETQYF.